Below are 22 T cell receptor beta chains sequenced from a single sample in a study of T-cell reconstitution after alpha-beta-depleted transplantation in children. Unique molecular identifiers tagged the TCRbeta library. TCRdb reprocessed the PCR reads with MiXCR, giving one entry per CDR3 protein. This sample has roughly 590,000 distinct CDR3 sequences, with roughly 17% found just once. The source material was PBMCs from the stem cell graft donor, sampled from the stem cell graft. These receptors were collected from a human donor who donated a stem cell graft to a child with acute myeloid leukemia.

This clonotype was detected ten times or more. J is TRBJ1-2 and V is TRBV5-1; D gene ambiguous. CDR1 and CDR2 (germline): SGHRS, YFSETQ. Trimming removed 0 bases from V and 6 bases from J, with 18 bases in between. CDR3 length: 16 amino acids. CDR3 coding DNA: TGCGCCAGCAGCTTGGCTTCCTCGCCAGAGATGGATGGCTACACCTTC. This translates into CASSLASSPEMDGYTF.

Note on this clonotype: A much larger clone lies one base from this, so it may be a read error. This sequence joins TRBV24-1 and TRBJ1-2; tentatively, D is TRBD1 (6 bases). This CDR3 spans 15 amino acids. Germline V gene lookup returns CDR1 KGHDR and CDR2 SFDVKD. CDR3 sequence: CAASETGTPIWGYTF. CDR3 nucleotides: TGTGCCGCCAGTGAAACCGGGACACCGATTTGGGGCTACACCTTC.

The rearrangement joins TRBV24-1 to TRBJ2-7; TRBD2 might be the D (5 bases). This CDR3 spans 14 amino acids. The germline V gene encodes CDR1 KGHDR and CDR2 SFDVKD. V was cut by 4 bases and J by 5 bases, with 14 bases left in between. The CDR3 is CATSDGGAPHEQYF. In DNA form, the CDR3 reads TGTGCCACCAGTGACGGAGGAGCCCCGCACGAGCAGTACTTC.

This clonotype was seen ten or more times. This chain connects TRBV29-1 to TRBJ1-2; D is unresolved. The ends were cut back, 7 bases at V and 8 bases at J, with 17 bases in the middle. The V gene's germline CDR1 is SQVTM and CDR2 ANQGSEA. The CDR3 has 12 amino acids. The CDR3 is CSADPAGRGYTF. CDR3 nucleotides: TGCAGCGCTGACCCAGCAGGTCGCGGCTACACCTTC.

Concerning this clonotype itself: An end of the junction differs from the germline gene, which may be a read error. The genes are TRBV5-1 and TRBJ2-5; 8 bases line up with TRBD1. The CDR3 is 15 residues long. Germline CDR1 SGHRS, CDR2 YFSETQ. The CDR3 DNA follows: TGCGCCAGCAGCAGCCGACGATACAGGGGGTTTGGATCGTCCTTC. Its translation is CASSSRRYRGFGSSF.

V gene TRBV29-1 combines with J gene TRBJ2-5; D uncertain. V shed 4 bases and J shed 5 bases, with 11 bases lying between them. Per the germline V gene, CDR1 is SQVTM and CDR2 is ANQGSEA. This CDR3 region has 12 residues. CDR3 protein: CSVARGSETQYF. CDR3 coding DNA: TGCAGCGTTGCAAGAGGTAGTGAGACCCAGTACTTC.

This clonotype showed up just a few times. This sequence joins TRBV7-8 and TRBJ1-1; D possibly corresponds to TRBD1 (6 bases). Germline CDR1 SGHVS, CDR2 FQNEAQ. The V gene lost 1 base and the J gene lost 7 bases, with 13 bases spanning the gap. The CDR3 spans 14 residues. CDR3 in DNA: TGTGCCAGCAGCTTAGAAGGGGGGGCGGATGAAGCTTTCTTT. This codes for CASSLEGGADEAFF.

This clonotype was counted ten times or more. The chain uses TRBV20-1 and TRBJ2-1; D not certain. The V gene's germline CDR1 is DFQATT and CDR2 SNEGSKA (reference sequence). Between the trimmed V and J ends, which lost 5 bases and 6 bases, there was a span of 11 bases. The CDR3 extends over 12 amino acids. Here the CDR3 reads CSASSGFNEQFF. In DNA, the CDR3 is TGCAGTGCTTCCTCAGGATTCAATGAGCAGTTCTTC.

V and J are TRBV6-7 and TRBJ1-3; perhaps TRBD1 as D (6 bases). TRBV6-7 is placed among ORFs of uncertain function. CDR3 length: 18 residues. Trimming took off 0 bases at V and 2 bases at J, with 17 bases between the two ends. The CDR3 protein is CASSYSREGGLTGNTIYF. CDR3 sequence (DNA): TGTGCCAGCAGTTACTCGAGAGAAGGGGGGCTGACTGGAAACACCATATATTTT.

The chain uses TRBV7-3 and TRBJ1-3; D unclear. This CDR3 has 16 amino acids. Trimming took 5 bases from V and 3 from J, leaving 17 bases between them. Germline V CDR1 and CDR2: SGHTA, FQGTGA. The CDR3 DNA reads TGTGCCAGCAGCCTTAACTCTGCCTCCTTTGGAAACACCATATATTTT. Its translation is CASSLNSASFGNTIYF. Variable domain in full (rest from reference TRBV7-3 and TRBJ1-3): GAGVSQTPSNKVTEKGKYVELRCDPISGHTALYWYRQSLGQGPEFLIYFQGTGAADDSGLPNDRFFAVRPEGSVSTLKIQRTERGDSAVYLCASSLNSASFGNTIYFGEGSWLTVV.

This clonotype was counted ten times or more. This chain connects TRBV29-1 to TRBJ2-1; a possible D gene is TRBD1 (5 bases). Germline CDR1 reads SQVTM; CDR2 reads ANQGSEA. This CDR3 comprises 12 residues. V was cut by 0 bases and J by 10 bases, with 10 bases left in between. CDR3 bases: TGCAGCGTTGAAGATCGACAGTTGGAGCAGTTCTTC. This gives the protein CSVEDRQLEQFF.

The gene calls are TRBV12-3 or TRBV12-4 and TRBJ2-7, with 7 bases lining up with TRBD1. Losses at the gene ends were 3 bases for V and 3 bases for J; bases not matched to a gene: 5. The CDR3 runs 14 residues. CDR3 bases: TGTGCCAGCAGTTTTCACAACAGGGGCTACGAGCAGTACTTC. Translating gives CASSFHNRGYEQYF.

This clonotype appeared many times. The rearrangement links TRBV9 to TRBJ2-1, with D perhaps assigned TRBD1 or TRBD2 (5 bases each). The V gene lost 0 bases and the J gene lost 4 bases, with 11 bases spanning the gap. Germline CDR1 SGDLS, CDR2 YYNGEE. The CDR3 has 15 amino acids. The DNA for the CDR3 is TGTGCCAGCAGCGTAGATGGGGGAATGTACAATGAGCAGTTCTTC. Protein sequence: CASSVDGGMYNEQFF. The variable domain in full, with the rest retrieved from reference TRBV9 and TRBJ2-1, is DSGVTQTPKHLITATGQRVTLRCSPRSGDLSVYWYQQSLDQGLQFLIQYYNGEERAKGNILERFSAQQFPDLHSELNLSSLELGDSALYFCASSVDGGMYNEQFFGPGTRLTVL.

The chain has TRBV7-2 and TRBJ2-3; possibly TRBD2 for D (5 bases). V shed 0 bases and J shed 5 bases, with 9 bases lying between them. The CDR3 runs to 14 residues. Germline CDR1 reads SGHTA; CDR2 reads FQGNSA. CDR3 nucleotide sequence: TGTGCCAGCAGCTTAGCGACGGCGGGAGATACGCAGTATTTT. Residues: CASSLATAGDTQYF.

The chain is built from TRBV15 and TRBJ1-4; D is uncertain. V lost 1 base to trimming and J lost 11 bases, with 17 bases between them. The CDR3 totals 15 residues. CDR1 LNHNV and CDR2 YYDKDF come from the germline V gene (reference sequence). The CDR3 nucleotides read TGTGCCACCAGCAGAGCGGGAGGAGGGATGGAGAAACTGTTTTTT. Residues: CATSRAGGGMEKLFF.

This clonotype was seen ten or more times. V gene TRBV20-1 combines with J gene TRBJ1-2; D is ambiguous. Germline CDR1 reads DFQATT; CDR2 reads SNEGSKA (reference sequence). The CDR3 runs to 14 residues. V was trimmed by 5 bases and J by 9 bases, leaving 22 bases between them. The CDR3 coding sequence is TGCAGTGCTTTAAGAGGGAGGCATCTCAGTCGCTACACCTTC. Its protein product is CSALRGRHLSRYTF.

This clonotype was found a few times. The V call is TRBV20-1, the J call TRBJ1-2, with D tentatively TRBD1 (6 bases). CDR3 length equals 13 residues. Trimming pared 2 bases from V and 7 bases from J, leaving 14 bases between. CDR1 and CDR2 from the germline V gene are DFQATT and SNEGSKA (reference sequence). The CDR3 DNA reads TGCAGTGCTAGACTCGGGGGGGCAGCTGGCTACACCTTC. This codes for CSARLGGAAGYTF.

V gene TRBV15 combines with J gene TRBJ1-3, with TRBD1 identical over 11 bases. Germline V gene sequence: CDR1 LNHNV, CDR2 YYDKDF (reference sequence). V lost 3 bases to trimming and J lost 2 bases; unmatched junction nucleotides: 15. The CDR3 runs 20 residues. CDR3 nucleotide sequence: TGTGCCACCAGCAGGGGACAGGGGGTCTCCCTCCCGGCGGCTGGAAACACCATATATTTT. Encoded protein: CATSRGQGVSLPAAGNTIYF. Based on the CDR3 plus reference TRBV15 and TRBJ1-3, the full variable domain is DAMVIQNPRYQVTQFGKPVTLSCSQTLNHNVMYWYQQKSSQAPKLLFHYYDKDFNNEADTPDNFQSRRPNTSFCFLDIRSPGLGDTAMYLCATSRGQGVSLPAAGNTIYFGEGSWLTVV.

The chain recombines TRBV11-2 with TRBJ1-2; D is possibly TRBD1 (5 bases). This CDR3 is built from 14 residues. Deletions cut 5 bases from V and 8 bases from J, with 18 bases between. Germline lookup yields CDR1 SGHAT and CDR2 FQNNGV. The CDR3 sequence: CASSPGTGNLGYTF. CDR3 bases: TGTGCCAGCAGCCCAGGGACGGGGAATCTGGGCTACACCTTC.

The chain couples TRBV12-3 or TRBV12-4 to TRBJ1-1; D is undetermined. The length of the CDR3 is 16 residues. V was cut by 2 bases and J by 7 bases, with 20 bases left in between. The CDR3: CASSLTPYFGEGEAFF. The CDR3, as DNA: TGTGCCAGCAGTTTAACACCATACTTTGGGGAAGGTGAAGCTTTCTTT.

In this sample, this clonotype turned up many times. The chain carries TRBV29-1 and TRBJ2-2, with a tentative D call TRBD1 (6 bases). Germline CDR1 and CDR2: SQVTM and ANQGSEA. The CDR3 is 13 residues long. Trimming cost V 5 bases and J 8 bases, with 15 bases left between them. CDR3 in DNA: TGCAGCGTTAGGACAGTCCTAACGGGGGAGCTGTTTTTT. This encodes CSVRTVLTGELFF.

This chain joins TRBV12-3 or TRBV12-4 and TRBJ1-3; D is unclear. Trimming cost V 2 bases and J 7 bases, with 15 bases left between them. The CDR3 totals 15 residues. The CDR3 coding sequence is TGTGCCAGCAGTTTAAGGCGGGGAGCCAGGAACACCATATATTTT. Its protein product is CASSLRRGARNTIYF.